This T cell receptor (beta chain) was identified in a study of immune characterization of retroperitoneal liposarcoma. The germline V and J ends were trimmed by 2 bases and 2 bases, with 14 bases remaining between them. This CDR3 spans 16 amino acids. The germline gives CDR1 MNHEY, CDR2 SVGAGI. This clonotype showed up just a few times. TCRdb fed the PCR reads into MiXCR, producing one record per CDR3 protein. Of under 1,500 distinct CDR3 sequences in the sample, 40% to 55% were seen once. Material for sequencing was tumor tissue. The chain recombines TRBV6-5 with TRBJ2-3; possible D gene TRBD1, 5 bases. The clonotype originates from a male donor with retroperitoneal liposarcoma. The CDR3 sequence is CASSYDSVGATDTQYF. The CDR3 nucleotides are TGTGCCAGCAGTTACGACTCGGTTGGGGCCACAGATACGCAGTATTTT.